The rows below give T cell receptor beta chains drawn from one sample of a study of beta chain features in type 1 diabetes. The repertoire was sequenced with immunoSEQ multiplex PCR; TCRdb's copy has only in-frame clones and lacks some. The table records roughly 300,000 clones, around an eighth of them present only once. Sequenced material: naive CD4+ T cells from blood. These receptors were collected from a man in his thirties or forties with type 1 diabetes. Both conserved end residues are trimmed from each CDR3.

j_gene	v_gene	CDR3aa
TRBJ2-5	TRBV28	ASSSRGASGQYLQETQY
TRBJ2-2	TRBV4-3	ASSQPGTGNTGELF
TRBJ1-2	TRBV27	ASSLRENYGYT
TRBJ2-3	TRBV29-1	SVDEIMGQGTDTQY
TRBJ2-5	TRBV7-2	ASSLALAQETQY
TRBJ2-1	TRBV5-4	ASRRDRDNEQF
TRBJ1-5	TRBV28	ASRADQPQH
TRBJ1-4	TRBV5-1	ASSPAGQRNEKLF
TRBJ2-1	TRBV18	ASSRTGDPYNEQF
TRBJ2-5	TRBV29-1	SVAKVGRGGETQY
TRBJ1-3	TRBV4-1	ASSHPGQGNTIY
TRBJ1-1	TRBV9	ASSADRTIAEAF
TRBJ2-1	TRBV9	ASSVAGIGGMNEQF
TRBJ2-7	TRBV7-9	ASSLLGQGINEQY
TRBJ2-2	TRBV19	ASSTARTGSTGELF
TRBJ1-2	TRBV7-3	ASSLTGDGYT
TRBJ2-5	TRBV7-2	ASSLRGPETQY
TRBJ1-5	TRBV2	ASTTGISQPQH
TRBJ1-2	TRBV7-3	ASSSGQGAIYGYT
TRBJ2-5	TRBV5-1	ASSLSGFGETQY
TRBJ2-2	TRBV6-5	ASSGQGNLAGELF
TRBJ2-5	TRBV11-1	ASSLEVRQGQETQY
TRBJ2-5	TRBV9	ASSKSPGERGETQY
TRBJ2-5	TRBV9	ASSTQRNTGTQY
TRBJ2-1	TRBV5-1	ASQTSTGGNEQF
TRBJ2-2	TRBV9	ASSATSGSTTGELF
TRBJ1-1	TRBV13	ASSLDRGGEPNTEAF
TRBJ2-1	TRBV7-9	ASSLLVGKYEQF